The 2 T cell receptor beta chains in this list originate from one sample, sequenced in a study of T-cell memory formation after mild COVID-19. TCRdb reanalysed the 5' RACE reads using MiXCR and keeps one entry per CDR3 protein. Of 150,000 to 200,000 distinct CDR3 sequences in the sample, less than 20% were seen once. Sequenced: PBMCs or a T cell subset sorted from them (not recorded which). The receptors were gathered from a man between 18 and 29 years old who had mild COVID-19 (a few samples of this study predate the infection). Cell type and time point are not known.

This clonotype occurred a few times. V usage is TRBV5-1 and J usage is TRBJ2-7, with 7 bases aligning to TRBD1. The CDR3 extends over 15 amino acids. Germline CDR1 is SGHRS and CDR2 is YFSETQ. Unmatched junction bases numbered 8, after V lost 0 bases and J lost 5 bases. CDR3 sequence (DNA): TGCGCCAGCAGCTTGGAGGCAGGGGGACGGGACGAGCAGTACGTC. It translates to CASSLEAGGRDEQYV.

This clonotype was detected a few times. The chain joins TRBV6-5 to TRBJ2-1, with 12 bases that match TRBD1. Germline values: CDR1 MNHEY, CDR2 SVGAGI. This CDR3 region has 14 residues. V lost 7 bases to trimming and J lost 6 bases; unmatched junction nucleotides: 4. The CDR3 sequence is CASTGTGGINEQFF. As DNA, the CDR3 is TGTGCCAGCACTGGGACAGGGGGCATCAATGAGCAGTTCTTC.